This is a list of T cell receptor beta chains from one sample in a study of cytomegalovirus exposure and HLA in healthy donors. Here immunoSEQ multiplex PCR was the method, and the copy in TCRdb shows in-frame clones only, minus some. In the table there are 200,000 to 250,000 clones, around 80% of which are singletons. Sequences were obtained from PBMCs. The receptors stem from a man aged 18 to 30 in good health and CMV-seronegative. Both conserved end residues are part of each CDR3. Each record gives: V gene, D gene, clone size, J gene, CDR3 DNA, CDR3 protein. The D gene is left open where the match is weak. Clone sizes are given selectively: once, few, many, or a class where the clone is expanded.

V gene: TRBV19
D gene: TRBD2
clone size: .
J gene: TRBJ2-1
CDR3 DNA: TGTGCCAGTAGTATAGTAACTAGCGGGAGTATGTACAATGAGCAGTTCTTC
CDR3 protein: CASSIVTSGSMYNEQFF

V gene: TRBV7-8
D gene: TRBD2
clone size: .
J gene: TRBJ2-4
CDR3 DNA: TGTGCCAGCAGCTTAGGAATACTAGCGGGAGTCAAAAACATTCAGTACTTC
CDR3 protein: CASSLGILAGVKNIQYF

V gene: TRBV11-2
D gene: TRBD1
clone size: .
J gene: TRBJ2-1
CDR3 DNA: TGTGCCAGCAGCTCTCCTTTCAGTAGACAGGGGGCTCCCTACAATGAGCAGTTCTTC
CDR3 protein: CASSSPFSRQGAPYNEQFF

V gene: TRBV20-1
D gene: .
clone size: .
J gene: TRBJ2-1
CDR3 DNA: TGCAGTGCTAAACTTTACAATGAGCAGTTCTTC
CDR3 protein: CSAKLYNEQFF

V gene: TRBV28
D gene: TRBD1
clone size: .
J gene: TRBJ2-7
CDR3 DNA: TGTGCCAGCAGTTCAACTCGACAGGGTTGGGCCTACGAGCAGTACTTC
CDR3 protein: CASSSTRQGWAYEQYF

V gene: TRBV5-1
D gene: .
clone size: few
J gene: TRBJ2-6
CDR3 DNA: TGCGCCAGCAGCTTGGTCCCGGGGGTATCCTCCTACTCTGGGGCCAACGTCCTGACTTTC
CDR3 protein: CASSLVPGVSSYSGANVLTF

V gene: TRBV7-9
D gene: TRBD1
clone size: .
J gene: TRBJ1-1
CDR3 DNA: TGTGCCAGCAGCTTGGACCGGAGCAGGGGGCAAGACACTGAAGCTTTCTTT
CDR3 protein: CASSLDRSRGQDTEAFF

V gene: TRBV9
D gene: TRBD2
clone size: .
J gene: TRBJ2-1
CDR3 DNA: TGTGCCAGCAGCCTGAGCGGGAGCTCCTACAATGAGCAGTTCTTC
CDR3 protein: CASSLSGSSYNEQFF

V gene: TRBV7-9
D gene: .
clone size: .
J gene: TRBJ2-1
CDR3 DNA: TGTGCCAGCAGCTCGGTGGAGCAGTTCTTC
CDR3 protein: CASSSVEQFF

V gene: TRBV7-8
D gene: .
clone size: once
J gene: TRBJ1-5
CDR3 DNA: TGTGCCAGCAGCTCTGGGCAGACTAGCAATCAGCCCCAGCATTTT
CDR3 protein: CASSSGQTSNQPQHF

V gene: TRBV6-1
D gene: .
clone size: .
J gene: TRBJ1-1
CDR3 DNA: TGTGCCAGCAGTGAATCAGGGATCAACACTGAAGCTTTCTTT
CDR3 protein: CASSESGINTEAFF

V gene: TRBV6-5
D gene: TRBD1
clone size: .
J gene: TRBJ2-2
CDR3 DNA: TGTGCCAGCAGTCGGACAGGGGGGGAAGGGGAGCTGTTTTTT
CDR3 protein: CASSRTGGEGELFF

V gene: TRBV30
D gene: TRBD1
clone size: .
J gene: TRBJ1-5
CDR3 DNA: TGTGCCTGGAGTGCCGGGACAGGGTATAGCAATCAGCCCCAGCATTTT
CDR3 protein: CAWSAGTGYSNQPQHF

V gene: TRBV7-9
D gene: TRBD1
clone size: .
J gene: TRBJ2-3
CDR3 DNA: TGTGCCAGCAGCTCGGGACAGGGCTTGGGGGATACGCAGTATTTT
CDR3 protein: CASSSGQGLGDTQYF

V gene: TRBV19
D gene: .
clone size: few
J gene: TRBJ1-1
CDR3 DNA: TGTGCCAGTAGTCCCCAAGGGGGAAATATTTGGGACACTGAAGCTTTCTTT
CDR3 protein: CASSPQGGNIWDTEAFF

V gene: TRBV5-1
D gene: .
clone size: .
J gene: TRBJ2-7
CDR3 DNA: TGCGCCAGCAGGAGTCAGGGTTGGGAGCAGTACTTC
CDR3 protein: CASRSQGWEQYF

V gene: TRBV5-5
D gene: .
clone size: .
J gene: TRBJ2-7
CDR3 DNA: TGTGCCAGCAGCTCGGGACCAGCGGGCTACGAGCAGTACTTC
CDR3 protein: CASSSGPAGYEQYF

V gene: TRBV6-1
D gene: .
clone size: .
J gene: TRBJ1-5
CDR3 DNA: TGTGCCAGCAGTGAAGGTTTTGGGAGGCAGAATCGTCAGCCCCAGCATTTT
CDR3 protein: CASSEGFGRQNRQPQHF

V gene: TRBV19
D gene: .
clone size: .
J gene: TRBJ2-7
CDR3 DNA: TGTGCCACGGCTGGGGCGAGCTCCTACGAGCAGTACTTC
CDR3 protein: CATAGASSYEQYF

V gene: TRBV19
D gene: TRBD1
clone size: .
J gene: TRBJ1-1
CDR3 DNA: TGTGCCAGTAGCCTGACAGGGGGCGGATTCACTGAAGCTTTCTTT
CDR3 protein: CASSLTGGGFTEAFF

V gene: TRBV11-2
D gene: .
clone size: .
J gene: TRBJ1-6
CDR3 DNA: TGTGCCAGCAGCTTCCACCTGGACACCGTTAATTCACCCCTCCACTTT
CDR3 protein: CASSFHLDTVNSPLHF

V gene: TRBV11-2
D gene: TRBD1
clone size: .
J gene: TRBJ1-2
CDR3 DNA: TGTGCCAGCAGCTTAGAGGGACCGGGACAGGGAGATGGCTACACCTTC
CDR3 protein: CASSLEGPGQGDGYTF

V gene: TRBV5-6
D gene: TRBD2
clone size: few
J gene: TRBJ2-1
CDR3 DNA: TGTGCCAGCAGCTTGGGTTCTAGCGGGAGGAAAACTTACAATGAGCAGTTCTTC
CDR3 protein: CASSLGSSGRKTYNEQFF

V gene: TRBV19
D gene: .
clone size: .
J gene: TRBJ1-1
CDR3 DNA: TGTGCCAGTCGACAGATGAACACTGAAGCTTTCTTT
CDR3 protein: CASRQMNTEAFF

V gene: TRBV7-9
D gene: TRBD2
clone size: .
J gene: TRBJ2-1
CDR3 DNA: TGTGCCAGCAGACGGACTAGCGGGGGCCGTAGTGAGCAGTTCTTC
CDR3 protein: CASRRTSGGRSEQFF

V gene: TRBV30
D gene: TRBD1
clone size: once
J gene: TRBJ2-5
CDR3 DNA: TGTGCCTGGACCAAAACAGGGGTAGGGACCCAGTACTTC
CDR3 protein: CAWTKTGVGTQYF

V gene: TRBV7-9
D gene: TRBD1
clone size: .
J gene: TRBJ1-1
CDR3 DNA: TGTGCCAGCAGCCCCTGGGACAGCCCTGAAGCTTTCTTT
CDR3 protein: CASSPWDSPEAFF

V gene: TRBV19
D gene: .
clone size: .
J gene: TRBJ1-5
CDR3 DNA: TGTGCCAGTAGTATTTTCCGTCAGCCCCAGCATTTT
CDR3 protein: CASSIFRQPQHF

V gene: TRBV19
D gene: TRBD2
clone size: .
J gene: TRBJ2-1
CDR3 DNA: TGTGCCAGTAGTATAGATCAGGAGCGGGAGTTCTACAATGAGCAGTTCTTC
CDR3 protein: CASSIDQEREFYNEQFF

V gene: TRBV28
D gene: TRBD1
clone size: few
J gene: TRBJ1-5
CDR3 DNA: TGTGCCAGCAGTGAAGGACAGGGGATAGGACAGCCCCAGCATTTT
CDR3 protein: CASSEGQGIGQPQHF

V gene: TRBV18
D gene: .
clone size: few
J gene: TRBJ1-1
CDR3 DNA: TGTGCCAGCTCACCGGCTCAGAGGGTATCGGACACTGAAGCTTTCTTT
CDR3 protein: CASSPAQRVSDTEAFF

V gene: TRBV15
D gene: .
clone size: .
J gene: TRBJ1-6
CDR3 DNA: TGTGCCACCAGCGGTTCTCCACAGTCACCCCTCCACTTT
CDR3 protein: CATSGSPQSPLHF

V gene: TRBV19
D gene: .
clone size: few
J gene: TRBJ2-1
CDR3 DNA: TGTGCCAGTAGTCCCCGGCGGGCTGGCGGTGAGCAGTTCTTC
CDR3 protein: CASSPRRAGGEQFF

V gene: TRBV19
D gene: TRBD1
clone size: .
J gene: TRBJ1-2
CDR3 DNA: TGTGCCAGTAGTATCGGACAGGGCGCTGGCTACACCTTC
CDR3 protein: CASSIGQGAGYTF

V gene: TRBV2
D gene: TRBD2
clone size: .
J gene: TRBJ2-5
CDR3 DNA: TGTGCCAGCAGTGAAGCGGGACTAGCGGGGCAAGAGACCCAGTACTTC
CDR3 protein: CASSEAGLAGQETQYF

V gene: TRBV5-1
D gene: .
clone size: .
J gene: TRBJ1-1
CDR3 DNA: TGCGCCAGCAGCTTGGCAGGGGCGGACACTGAAGCTTTCTTT
CDR3 protein: CASSLAGADTEAFF

V gene: TRBV6-6
D gene: .
clone size: .
J gene: TRBJ2-4
CDR3 DNA: TGTGCCAGCAGCCCCACAAACGCCAAAAACATTCAGTACTTC
CDR3 protein: CASSPTNAKNIQYF

V gene: TRBV11-2
D gene: TRBD2
clone size: .
J gene: TRBJ2-7
CDR3 DNA: TGTGCCAGCAGCTCCCTAACGGGACTAGCGAGCTACGAGCAGTACTTC
CDR3 protein: CASSSLTGLASYEQYF

V gene: TRBV5-4
D gene: .
clone size: .
J gene: TRBJ2-3
CDR3 DNA: TGTGCCAGCAGCCCGAGCACAGATACGCAGTATTTT
CDR3 protein: CASSPSTDTQYF

V gene: TRBV7-9
D gene: TRBD2
clone size: once
J gene: TRBJ2-3
CDR3 DNA: TGTGCCAGCAGAACTAAATCTAGCGGGAGTAATCGTGGGGATACGCAGTATTTT
CDR3 protein: CASRTKSSGSNRGDTQYF

V gene: TRBV7-9
D gene: TRBD2
clone size: .
J gene: TRBJ2-1
CDR3 DNA: TGTGCCAGCAGCGTACTAGCGGGAGGGCCGGGTAATGAGCAGTTCTTC
CDR3 protein: CASSVLAGGPGNEQFF

V gene: TRBV10-3
D gene: .
clone size: .
J gene: TRBJ1-1
CDR3 DNA: TGTGCCATCAGTGGGAGGACAGACACTGAAGCTTTCTTT
CDR3 protein: CAISGRTDTEAFF

V gene: TRBV28
D gene: TRBD2
clone size: .
J gene: TRBJ2-5
CDR3 DNA: TGTGCCAGCAGTTTGCTAGCGGGAGGAGGTTTGGAGACCCAGTACTTC
CDR3 protein: CASSLLAGGGLETQYF

V gene: TRBV19
D gene: TRBD1
clone size: .
J gene: TRBJ1-4
CDR3 DNA: TGTGCCAGTAGAAGTCCCGGGACAGGGGGCGAACTGTTTTTT
CDR3 protein: CASRSPGTGGELFF

V gene: TRBV19
D gene: .
clone size: .
J gene: TRBJ1-5
CDR3 DNA: TGTGCCAGTAGTATAGGACTGTATAGCAATCAGCCCCAGCATTTT
CDR3 protein: CASSIGLYSNQPQHF

V gene: TRBV19
D gene: TRBD1
clone size: .
J gene: TRBJ2-1
CDR3 DNA: TGTGCCAGTAGTCAAACGGGGACAGGGAACAATGAGCAGTTCTTC
CDR3 protein: CASSQTGTGNNEQFF

V gene: TRBV7-2
D gene: .
clone size: .
J gene: TRBJ2-5
CDR3 DNA: TGTGCCAGCAGCTTAGGAACGGGATCATGGACCCAGTACTTC
CDR3 protein: CASSLGTGSWTQYF

V gene: TRBV28
D gene: TRBD1
clone size: once
J gene: TRBJ1-5
CDR3 DNA: TGTGCCAGCAGTTCGGGACAGGGGTATAGCAATCAGCCCCAGCATTTT
CDR3 protein: CASSSGQGYSNQPQHF

V gene: TRBV6-5
D gene: .
clone size: .
J gene: TRBJ2-7
CDR3 DNA: TGTGCCAGCAGTTATCAGGGCGAGCAGTACTTC
CDR3 protein: CASSYQGEQYF

V gene: TRBV29-1
D gene: TRBD1
clone size: .
J gene: TRBJ2-7
CDR3 DNA: TGCAGCGGACAGGGTAACGGTTACGAGCAGTACTTC
CDR3 protein: CSGQGNGYEQYF

V gene: TRBV15
D gene: .
clone size: .
J gene: TRBJ2-2
CDR3 DNA: TGTGCCACCAGCAGAGGATTGGAGAGTACCGGGGAGCTGTTTTTT
CDR3 protein: CATSRGLESTGELFF

V gene: TRBV5-8
D gene: .
clone size: .
J gene: TRBJ1-2
CDR3 DNA: TGTGCCAGCAGCTCCGACTATGGCTACACCTTC
CDR3 protein: CASSSDYGYTF

V gene: TRBV27
D gene: TRBD1
clone size: .
J gene: TRBJ2-1
CDR3 DNA: TGTGCCAGCATACCCGGGACAGGGGGCCCTTTGGGGAGCTCCTACAATGAGCAGTTCTTC
CDR3 protein: CASIPGTGGPLGSSYNEQFF

V gene: TRBV5-1
D gene: .
clone size: .
J gene: TRBJ2-1
CDR3 DNA: TGCGCCAGCAGCTTACGGCAGGGAGGCGATGAGCAGTTCTTC
CDR3 protein: CASSLRQGGDEQFF

V gene: TRBV29-1
D gene: TRBD1
clone size: .
J gene: TRBJ2-7
CDR3 DNA: TGCAGCGTTGAAGGAGGGGCGGGACAGGGGTCGTACGAGCAGTACTTC
CDR3 protein: CSVEGGAGQGSYEQYF

V gene: TRBV19
D gene: .
clone size: .
J gene: TRBJ1-1
CDR3 DNA: TGTGCCAGTAGTATAAACAGCGGGCGGACTGAAGCTTTCTTT
CDR3 protein: CASSINSGRTEAFF

V gene: TRBV5-1
D gene: TRBD1
clone size: .
J gene: TRBJ2-2
CDR3 DNA: TGCGCCAGCTCCAGACAGGGCCAGAACACCGGGGAGCTGTTTTTT
CDR3 protein: CASSRQGQNTGELFF

V gene: TRBV27
D gene: TRBD1
clone size: once
J gene: TRBJ2-3
CDR3 DNA: TGTGCCAGCAGTTTATGGGCGGGACAGGGCGGGACAGATACGCAGTATTTT
CDR3 protein: CASSLWAGQGGTDTQYF

V gene: TRBV5-4
D gene: .
clone size: few
J gene: TRBJ2-7
CDR3 DNA: TGTGCCAGCAGCTTGGACAGAACCTACGAGCAGTACTTC
CDR3 protein: CASSLDRTYEQYF